These 27 T cell receptor beta chains originate from one sample sequenced in a study of shared clonotypes between healthy human individuals. Sequencing was performed with immunoSEQ multiplex PCR; in TCRdb, only in-frame clones are kept and a portion is missing. The sample yields about 2.3 million clones, under 95% seen once. Input material: naive CD4+ T cells from PBMCs. Subset here: CD45RA+ positively selected. The origin of the receptors is a man between 18 and 35 years old in good health. Some clones in this sample may be carry-over from other donors' samples.

The chain combines TRBV5-4 with TRBJ2-7; D possibly corresponds to TRBD2 (6 bases). Trimming stripped 0 bases from V and 0 bases from J, with 16 bases between. The CDR3 has 17 amino acids. Germline assignment: CDR1 SGHNT and CDR2 YYREEE (reference sequence). The CDR3 nucleotides are TGTGCCAGCAGCTTGGCGGGGGTTATGACAGTCTCCTACGAGCAGTACTTC. This encodes CASSLAGVMTVSYEQYF. Drawing the rest from reference TRBV5-4 and TRBJ2-7, the complete variable domain is ETGVTQSPTHLIKTRGQQVTLRCSSQSGHNTVSWYQQALGQGPQFIFQYYREEENGRGNFPPRFSGLQFPNYSSELNVNALELDDSALYLCASSLAGVMTVSYEQYFGPGTRLTVT.

The chain recombines TRBV5-8 with TRBJ2-5, with 7 positions matching TRBD1. The V segment lost 3 bases and the J segment 1 base; nucleotides outside the gene matches: 6. The CDR3 runs to 15 residues. Germline-derived CDR1 and CDR2 are SGHTS and YDEGEE. CDR3 sequence (DNA): TGTGCCAGCAGCTCCGGGACAGTTATCCAAGAGACCCAGTACTTC. Translating gives CASSSGTVIQETQYF.

This chain joins TRBV2 and TRBJ2-6; 10 bases map to TRBD1. This CDR3 is built from 15 residues. V shed 11 bases and J 1 base; nucleotides not matched to a gene: 5. The germline V gene has CDR1 SNHLY and CDR2 FYNNEI. CDR3 nucleotides: TGTGCCGGAGGGACAGGGGTTTCTGGGGCCAACGTCCTGACTTTC. It codes for CAGGTGVSGANVLTF.

The CDR3 DNA sequence: TGTGCCAGCAGCTTAAAGCGGGGTAGCGAGAACTACGAGCAGTACTTC. Residues: CASSLKRGSENYEQYF. The gene calls are TRBV7-9 and TRBJ2-7; 7 bases align to TRBD2. With V trimmed by 2 bases and J by 3 bases, 10 bases remained unmatched. The CDR3 runs 16 residues. The germline CDR1 and CDR2 sequences are SEHNR and FQNEAQ (reference sequence).

In DNA form, the CDR3 reads TGCGCCAGCAGCCCTAGGACTAGCGGGAGGGATATTGTAGAAAATGAGCAGTTCTTC. Its translation is CASSPRTSGRDIVENEQFF. The V call is TRBV4-3, the J call TRBJ2-1, with 15 positions matching TRBD2. V dropped 4 bases and J dropped 7; count of bases not matched to a gene: 14. The germline V gene has CDR1 LGHNA and CDR2 YSLEER. This CDR3 region has 19 residues.

This chain joins TRBV6-5 and TRBJ2-5; 9 positions agree with TRBD1. V lost 6 bases, J lost 4 bases, and 6 bases stayed unmatched. The CDR3 loop spans 14 amino acids. CDR1 is MNHEY and CDR2 is SVGAGI in the germline V gene. The CDR3 DNA is TGTGCCAGCAGAATGACAGGGGGACGAGAGACCCAGTACTTC. Translating it yields CASRMTGGRETQYF.

This rearrangement joins TRBV30 to TRBJ2-1; D gene uncertain. CDR3 length: 12 residues. Looked up from germline, CDR1 is GTSNPN and CDR2 is SVGIG (reference sequence). V lost 0 bases and J lost 6, with 6 bases in between. The CDR3 nucleotides read TGTGCCTGGAGTGTACCAGGCAATGAGCAGTTCTTC. Translated: CAWSVPGNEQFF.

The V gene is TRBV5-4, the J gene TRBJ2-7, with D possibly being TRBD2 (6 bases). The germline V gene has CDR1 SGHNT and CDR2 YYREEE (reference sequence). The CDR3 covers 13 residues. V lost 4 bases to trimming and J lost 10 bases, with 18 bases between them. The CDR3 region is CASSGREGPSQYF. For the CDR3, the DNA is TGTGCCAGCAGCGGGCGGGAAGGGCCGAGCCAGTACTTC.

Regarding this clone: This same CDR3 is encoded by further DNA sequences in the sample. The rearrangement joins TRBV7-9 to TRBJ1-1, with D perhaps TRBD1 (5 bases). V lost 5 bases and J 4 bases, leaving 11 bases between the germline ends. The CDR3 spans 13 residues. Per the germline V gene, CDR1 is SEHNR and CDR2 is FQNEAQ (reference sequence). The CDR3 loop is CASSRGQGTEAFF. The CDR3 DNA sequence: TGTGCCAGCAGCCGCGGGCAGGGCACTGAAGCTTTCTTT. Full variable domain (outside the CDR3, taken from reference TRBV7-9 and TRBJ1-1): DTGVSQNPRHKITKRGQNVTFRCDPISEHNRLYWYRQTLGQGPEFLTYFQNEAQLEKSRLLSDRFSAERPKGSFSTLEIQRTEQGDSAMYLCASSRGQGTEAFFGQGTRLTVV.

The CDR3 is CASSRTLAGSGETQYF. As DNA, the CDR3 is TGTGCCAGCAGCCGTACTCTAGCGGGATCCGGAGAGACCCAGTACTTC. The chain recombines TRBV7-2 with TRBJ2-5, with 9 bases lining up with TRBD2. Trimming at V came to 5 bases and at J to 4 bases, leaving 11 bases not matched to a gene. The length of the CDR3 is 16 residues. Germline V lookup: CDR1 SGHTA, CDR2 FQGNSA.

The rearrangement links TRBV28 to TRBJ2-5; no definite D call. The V end was cut by 10 bases, the J end by 6 bases, with 18 bases between. This CDR3 comprises 13 residues. Germline V CDR1 and CDR2: MDHEN, SYDVKM. CDR3 protein: CATCGFGRQTQYF. The CDR3 DNA follows: TGTGCCACTTGTGGGTTCGGCCGGCAGACCCAGTACTTC.

The CDR3 sequence is CASSYRGPSNQPQHF. CDR3 nucleotide sequence: TGTGCCAGCAGTTACAGAGGACCTAGCAATCAGCCCCAGCATTTT. The rearrangement uses TRBV6-5 and TRBJ1-5; D is unclear. Germline V CDR1 and CDR2: MNHEY, SVGAGI. The CDR3 is 15 residues long. The germline V and J ends were trimmed by 2 bases and 0 bases, with 8 bases remaining between them.

The V and J genes are TRBV5-4 and TRBJ2-5; D may correspond to TRBD1 or TRBD2 (5 bases each). The length of the CDR3 is 15 residues. Deletions cut 0 bases from V and 9 bases from J, with 18 bases between. Germline V gene data show CDR1 as SGHNT and CDR2 as YYREEE (reference sequence). Here the CDR3 DNA reads TGTGCCAGCAGCTTGGCCGGGACGGCCTATGAGGCCCAGTACTTC. It yields the protein CASSLAGTAYEAQYF.

The J gene is TRBJ1-1, the V gene TRBV29-1; D possibly corresponds to TRBD1 (5 bases). The V gene's germline CDR1 is SQVTM and CDR2 ANQGSEA. V gave up 1 base and J gave up 5 bases, with 17 bases separating them. The CDR3 contains 15 residues. The CDR3 sequence: CSVEVRGLGQTEAFF. The CDR3 DNA reads TGCAGCGTTGAAGTGAGGGGTTTAGGGCAGACTGAAGCTTTCTTT.

This chain links TRBV18 with TRBJ1-4; D is perhaps TRBD1 (5 bases). Trimming took off 6 bases at V and 5 bases at J, with 13 bases between the two ends. There are 14 residues in the CDR3. Germline loops: CDR1 KGHSH, CDR2 LQKENI. CDR3 bases: TGTGCCAGCTCCAGGGTGGCAGGGAATGAAAAACTGTTTTTT. Residues: CASSRVAGNEKLFF.

The chain is built from TRBV6-1 and TRBJ1-4; D ambiguous. V gave up 6 bases and J gave up 8 bases, with 10 bases separating them. Per the germline V gene, CDR1 is MNHNS and CDR2 is SASEGT. The CDR3 spans 12 residues. The CDR3 loop reads CASSPRGEKLFF. The DNA of the CDR3 is TGTGCCAGCAGCCCTAGAGGGGAAAAACTGTTTTTT.

The chain employs TRBV5-1 and TRBJ1-4, with D maybe TRBD1 (5 bases). CDR1 and CDR2 (germline): SGHRS, YFSETQ. The CDR3 extends over 15 amino acids. The V end was cut by 0 bases, the J end by 4 bases, with 10 bases between. The CDR3 loop reads CASSLGAGGNEKLFF. In DNA, the CDR3 is TGCGCCAGCAGCTTGGGGGCCGGGGGTAATGAAAAACTGTTTTTT.

The chain has TRBV7-9 and TRBJ1-2; D is ambiguous. There are 12 residues in the CDR3. CDR1 is SEHNR, CDR2 FQNEAQ, per germline (reference sequence). Between the trimmed V and J ends, which lost 4 bases and 3 bases, there was a span of 6 bases. CDR3 region: CASSSVDYGYTF. The CDR3 bases are TGTGCCAGCAGCTCCGTAGACTATGGCTACACCTTC.

The CDR3 protein is CASSLEALAPSEQFF. In DNA form, the CDR3 reads TGCGCCAGCAGCTTGGAAGCTCTAGCGCCGAGTGAGCAGTTCTTC. This sequence joins TRBV5-1 and TRBJ2-1, with D possibly matching TRBD2 (6 bases). CDR1 SGHRS and CDR2 YFSETQ come from the germline V gene. Trimming cost V 0 bases and J 9 bases, with 16 bases left between them. This CDR3 region has 15 residues.

This rearrangement joins TRBV5-6 to TRBJ2-1, with D unclear. Germline CDR1 is SGHDT and CDR2 is YYEEEE. Trimming took off 1 base at V and 0 bases at J, with 8 bases between the two ends. The CDR3 sequence is 15 residues long. CDR3 sequence reads: CASSLPASSYNEQFF. CDR3 bases: TGTGCCAGCAGCTTGCCAGCGAGCTCCTACAATGAGCAGTTCTTC.

This chain connects TRBV21-1 to TRBJ2-7; the table's D call of TRBD1 was not tested on the DNA. TRBV21-1 is shown as a pseudogene. The CDR3 consists of 17 residues. This CDR3 is CASSKASTGGFPYEQYF. CDR3 nucleotide sequence: TGTGCCAGCAGCAAAGCGTCGACAGGGGGCTTCCCCTACGAGCAGTACTTC.

The chain joins TRBV6-5 to TRBJ2-4; D gene ambiguous. Trimming shortened V by 2 bases and J by 8 bases, and 10 bases separated the two germline ends. The CDR3 sequence is 13 residues long. CDR1 MNHEY and CDR2 SVGAGI come from the germline V gene. CDR3 loop: CASSYDGRHIQYF. The CDR3 DNA sequence: TGTGCCAGCAGTTACGACGGTAGGCACATTCAGTACTTC.

The J gene is TRBJ1-1, the V gene TRBV25-1; weak D call: TRBD1 (5 bases). The length of the CDR3 is 16 residues. Per germline, CDR1 MGHDK and CDR2 SYGVNS. V lost 4 bases, J lost 3 bases, and 18 bases lay in between. CDR3 coding DNA: TGTGCCAGCAGTGGTGGGGCCCCGACTCGAGACACTGAAGCTTTCTTT. Translation gives CASSGGAPTRDTEAFF.

The gene calls are TRBV7-2 and TRBJ1-1, with D possibly TRBD1 on 6 matching bases. V lost 5 bases to trimming and J lost 4 bases, with 14 bases between them. The CDR3 has 14 residues. The germline gives CDR1 SGHTA, CDR2 FQGNSA. The CDR3 region is CASSPPGGRTEAFF. The CDR3 nucleotides read TGTGCCAGCAGCCCCCCCGGGGGGCGCACTGAAGCTTTCTTT. The full variable domain, completed using reference TRBV7-2 and TRBJ1-1, is GAGVSQSPSNKVTEKGKDVELRCDPISGHTALYWYRQSLGQGLEFLIYFQGNSAPDKSGLPSDRFSAERTGGSVSTLTIQRTQQEDSAVYLCASSPPGGRTEAFFGQGTRLTVV.

The chain links TRBV28 to TRBJ1-1, with D perhaps TRBD1 (6 bases). This CDR3 has 14 residues. The germline V gene encodes CDR1 MDHEN and CDR2 SYDVKM. Trimming shortened V by 5 bases and J by 4 bases, and 14 bases separated the two germline ends. The CDR3 reads CASSLRGSGTEAFF. The CDR3 DNA reads TGTGCCAGCAGTCTCAGGGGATCTGGCACTGAAGCTTTCTTT.

The chain is built from TRBV28 and TRBJ1-2; TRBD1 is a possible D gene (5 bases). V lost 8 bases to trimming and J lost 0 bases, with 16 bases between them. The CDR3 length is 15 residues. Germline V gene lookup returns CDR1 MDHEN and CDR2 SYDVKM. DNA of the CDR3: TGTGCCAGCTCCTCTCCCGCGGGGCCTAACTATGGCTACACCTTC. It codes for CASSSPAGPNYGYTF.

In the case of this clone: Other nucleotide sequences in the sample specify the same CDR3. The CDR3: CASSIGGTNYGYTF. The CDR3 coding sequence is TGTGCCAGTAGTATAGGGGGCACTAACTATGGCTACACCTTC. This chain uses TRBV19 with TRBJ1-2; weak D call: TRBD1 (5 bases). Germline loops: CDR1 LNHDA, CDR2 SQIVND (reference sequence). V was clipped by 1 base and J by 0 bases, with 6 bases between them. The CDR3 loop spans 14 amino acids.